These 17 T cell receptor beta chains originate from one sample sequenced in a study of OX40 agonist ivuxolimab in advanced cancers. The table came from immunoSEQ multiplex PCR; TCRdb's copy has only in-frame clones and leaves some out. The data contain roughly 60,000 clones, about 83% of them singletons. The source was CD4+ or CD8+ T cells sorted from blood, collected in a trial of the OX40 agonist ivuxolimab. The receptors stem from an adult with an advanced solid tumor such as melanoma, head and neck, liver or kidney cancer.

The genes are TRBV5-1 and TRBJ2-7, with unresolved D. The CDR3 spans 12 residues. Trimming took off 0 bases at V and 4 bases at J, with 5 bases between the two ends. CDR1 is SGHRS and CDR2 is YFSETQ in the germline V gene. CDR3 coding DNA: TGCGCCAGCAGCTTGGGGGCGTACGAGCAGTACTTC. Protein: CASSLGAYEQYF.

The rearrangement joins TRBV18 to TRBJ1-1, with a tentative D call TRBD1 (6 bases). This CDR3 region has 17 residues. The V gene's germline CDR1 is KGHSH and CDR2 LQKENI. V lost 0 bases and J lost 4, with 18 bases in between. In DNA form, the CDR3 reads TGTGCCAGCTCACCACCTGTCCGCTTCAGCAGGGGCACTGAAGCTTTCTTT. Amino acids: CASSPPVRFSRGTEAFF.

The chain employs TRBV13 and TRBJ2-5, with TRBD2 identical over 9 bases. V dropped 2 bases and J dropped 7; count of bases not matched to a gene: 8. The CDR3 extends over 15 amino acids. Germline assignment: CDR1 PRHDT and CDR2 FYEKMQ (reference sequence). CDR3 in amino acids: CASSLSLAGRGTQYF. Written as DNA, the CDR3 is TGTGCCAGCAGCTTAAGCCTAGCGGGGAGGGGGACCCAGTACTTC.

As regards this clone: Different DNA sequences within this sample yield the same CDR3. The chain recombines TRBV5-1 with TRBJ2-1; TRBD2 agrees at 11 bases. With 4 bases clipped from V and 2 bases from J, the junction kept 17 bases outside the gene matches. Looked up from germline, CDR1 is SGHRS and CDR2 is YFSETQ. This CDR3 has 20 amino acids. CDR3 coding DNA: TGCGCCAGCAGCCTACTCCCCTGGGCGGCTAGCGGGGGGACCTACAATGAGCAGTTCTTC. Translating it yields CASSLLPWAASGGTYNEQFF.

This clone came up once. This chain joins TRBV7-9 and TRBJ1-2; 8 nucleotides line up with TRBD1. The CDR3 runs 13 residues. J lost 8 bases, V lost 7 bases, and 9 bases had no gene match. Germline CDR1 reads SEHNR; CDR2 reads FQNEAQ (reference sequence). CDR3 in amino acids: CASTRQGAGGYTF. In nucleotides, the CDR3 is TGTGCCAGCACCCGCCAGGGGGCCGGCGGCTACACCTTC.

The chain has TRBV27 and TRBJ1-1, with D unresolved. The CDR3 contains 16 residues. Germline V gene sequence: CDR1 MNHEY, CDR2 SMNVEV (reference sequence). V was shortened by 2 bases and J by 0 bases, with 13 bases between the two germline ends. CDR3: CASSLRAAGMNTEAFF. Written as DNA, the CDR3 is TGTGCCAGCAGTTTAAGGGCAGCAGGTATGAACACTGAAGCTTTCTTT.

CDR3 in amino acids: CASSQDRETDLGNQPQHF. Written as DNA, the CDR3 is TGCGCCAGCAGCCAAGATAGGGAGACCGACCTGGGAAATCAGCCCCAGCATTTT. The rearrangement links TRBV4-1 to TRBJ1-5; D is undetermined. V was shortened by 0 bases and J by 4 bases, with 19 bases between the two germline ends. The V gene's germline CDR1 is MGHRA and CDR2 YSYEKL. This CDR3 contains 18 residues.

The V call is TRBV21-1, the J call TRBJ1-1; the D call of TRBD1 is as the table states it, not checked on the DNA. TRBV21-1 is a pseudogene. The CDR3 loop spans 16 amino acids. The CDR3 region is CASSKGTKEEDTEAFF. The CDR3 DNA reads TGTGCCAGCAGCAAGGGGACAAAGGAGGAGGACACTGAAGCTTTCTTT.

This clone occurred a few times. The chain employs TRBV4-2 and TRBJ1-5; no clear D. CDR1 is LGHNA, CDR2 YNFKEQ, per germline. CDR3 size: 14 residues. Trimming stripped 1 base from V and 6 bases from J, with 10 bases between. CDR3 protein: CASSQGRRAQPQHF. The DNA of the CDR3 is TGTGCCAGCAGCCAAGGACGGAGGGCTCAGCCCCAGCATTTT.

This clone was picked up a small number of times. V and J are TRBV5-1 and TRBJ2-7; D possibly matches TRBD1 or TRBD2 (5 bases each). Germline V gives CDR1 SGHRS, CDR2 YFSETQ. V was clipped by 2 bases and J by 2 bases, with 11 bases between them. This CDR3 has 14 residues. CDR3 sequence (DNA): TGCGCCAGCAGCTTCCGGGACCGGGCCTACGAGCAGTACTTC. This gives the protein CASSFRDRAYEQYF.

V is TRBV27 and J is TRBJ2-1, with D possibly being TRBD2 (6 bases). From germline, CDR1 is MNHEY and CDR2 SMNVEV (reference sequence). The CDR3 length is 15 residues. The V and J ends lost 8 bases and 0 bases respectively, with 14 bases between them. The CDR3 is CASPFGGSSYNEQFF. The CDR3 nucleotides read TGTGCCAGCCCCTTTGGGGGGAGCTCCTACAATGAGCAGTTCTTC.

The genes are TRBV5-1 and TRBJ2-3; D may be TRBD1 (7 bases). Trimming removed 4 bases from V and 3 bases from J, with 12 bases in between. The CDR3 covers 14 residues. Germline assignment: CDR1 SGHRS and CDR2 YFSETQ. CDR3 sequence reads: CASSATGRTDTQYF. The DNA of the CDR3 is TGCGCCAGCAGCGCGACAGGGAGGACAGATACGCAGTATTTT.

The genes are TRBV5-1 and TRBJ2-1; D is possibly TRBD2 (7 bases). This CDR3 is built from 16 residues. Germline-derived CDR1 and CDR2 are SGHRS and YFSETQ. The V gene lost 4 bases and the J gene lost 5 bases, with 19 bases spanning the gap. The CDR3 bases are TGCGCCAGCAGCCTCCGAGGGGGGGAGTTTAACAATGAGCAGTTCTTC. It is translated as CASSLRGGEFNNEQFF. Full variable domain (remainder filled in from reference TRBV5-1 and TRBJ2-1): KAGVTQTPRYLIKTRGQQVTLSCSPISGHRSVSWYQQTPGQGLQFLFEYFSETQRNKGNFPGRFSGRQFSNSRSEMNVSTLELGDSALYLCASSLRGGEFNNEQFFGPGTRLTVL.

J is TRBJ1-6 and V is TRBV6-5; 9 positions agree with TRBD1. The length of the CDR3 is 15 residues. V shed 1 base, J shed 10 bases, and the junction held 5 bases outside the gene matches. Germline V gene sequence: CDR1 MNHEY, CDR2 SVGAGI. The CDR3 sequence: CASSYLQGARSPLHF. CDR3 coding DNA: TGTGCCAGCAGTTACTTACAGGGGGCCAGGTCACCCCTCCACTTT.

This chain uses TRBV7-9 with TRBJ1-1; D is perhaps TRBD1 (6 bases). The CDR3 spans 16 residues. The germline V and J ends were trimmed by 5 bases and 2 bases, with 18 bases remaining between them. Germline V gene lookup returns CDR1 SEHNR and CDR2 FQNEAQ (reference sequence). CDR3 sequence: CASSQYPRQANTEAFF. The CDR3 nucleotides read TGTGCCAGCAGCCAATACCCCAGACAGGCCAACACTGAAGCTTTCTTT.

The chain links TRBV6-5 to TRBJ2-7, with TRBD1 matching over 7 bases. The CDR3 extends over 15 amino acids. Germline V gene sequence: CDR1 MNHEY, CDR2 SVGAGI. Germline trimming cut 6 bases from V and 5 bases from J; bases unmatched to any gene: 13. The CDR3 DNA is TGTGCCAGCAGACTACAGGGGCTGGGCAAAAACGAGCAGTACTTC. It yields the protein CASRLQGLGKNEQYF.

J is TRBJ1-2 and V is TRBV28, with 10 bases aligning to TRBD1. V was pared by 4 bases and J by 7 bases, with 6 bases of the junction left unmatched. The germline gives CDR1 MDHEN, CDR2 SYDVKM. The CDR3 is 14 amino acids. The CDR3 is CASSSSGTGVGYTF. The CDR3 DNA follows: TGTGCCAGCAGTTCAAGTGGGACAGGGGTTGGCTACACCTTC.